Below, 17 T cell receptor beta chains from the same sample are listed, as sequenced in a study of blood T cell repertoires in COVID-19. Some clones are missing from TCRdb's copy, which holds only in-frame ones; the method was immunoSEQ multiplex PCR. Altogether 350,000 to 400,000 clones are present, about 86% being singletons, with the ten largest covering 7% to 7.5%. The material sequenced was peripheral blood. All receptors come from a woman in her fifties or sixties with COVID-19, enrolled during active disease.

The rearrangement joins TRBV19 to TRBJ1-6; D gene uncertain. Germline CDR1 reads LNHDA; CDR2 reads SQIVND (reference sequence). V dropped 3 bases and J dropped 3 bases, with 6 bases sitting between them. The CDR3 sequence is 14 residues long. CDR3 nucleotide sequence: TGTGCCAGTAGTATTCCGGTCTATAATTCACCCCTCCACTTT. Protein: CASSIPVYNSPLHF.

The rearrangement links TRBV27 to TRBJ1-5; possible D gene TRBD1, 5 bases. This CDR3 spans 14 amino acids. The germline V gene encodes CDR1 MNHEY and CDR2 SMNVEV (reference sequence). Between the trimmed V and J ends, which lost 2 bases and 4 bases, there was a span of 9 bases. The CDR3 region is CASSLGGRNQPQHF. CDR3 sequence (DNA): TGTGCCAGCAGTTTAGGGGGGAGAAATCAGCCCCAGCATTTT.

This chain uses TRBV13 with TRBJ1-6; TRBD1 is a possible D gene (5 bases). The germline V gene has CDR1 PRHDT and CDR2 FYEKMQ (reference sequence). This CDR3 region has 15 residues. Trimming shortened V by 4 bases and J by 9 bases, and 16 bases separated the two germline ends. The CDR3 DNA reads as TGTGCCAGCAGCTCCGGACCGGGGGTTAGTTCACCCCTCCACTTT. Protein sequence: CASSSGPGVSSPLHF. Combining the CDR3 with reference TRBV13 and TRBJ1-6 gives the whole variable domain AAGVIQSPRHLIKEKRETATLKCYPIPRHDTVYWYQQGPGQDPQFLISFYEKMQSDKGSIPDRFSAQQFSDYHSELNMSSLELGDSALYFCASSSGPGVSSPLHFGNGTRLTVT.

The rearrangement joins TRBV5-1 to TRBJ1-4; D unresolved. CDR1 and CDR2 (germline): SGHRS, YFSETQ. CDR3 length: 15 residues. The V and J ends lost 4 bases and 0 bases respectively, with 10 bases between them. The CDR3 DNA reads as TGCGCCAGCAGCCGAGAATTTCCAACTAATGAAAAACTGTTTTTT. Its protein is CASSREFPTNEKLFF.

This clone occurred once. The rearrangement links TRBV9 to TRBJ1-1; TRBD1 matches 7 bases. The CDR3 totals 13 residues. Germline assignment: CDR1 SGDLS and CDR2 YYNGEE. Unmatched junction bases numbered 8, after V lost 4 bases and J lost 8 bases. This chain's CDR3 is CASSKRGQSEAFF. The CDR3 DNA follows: TGTGCCAGCAGCAAACGGGGACAGTCCGAAGCTTTCTTT.

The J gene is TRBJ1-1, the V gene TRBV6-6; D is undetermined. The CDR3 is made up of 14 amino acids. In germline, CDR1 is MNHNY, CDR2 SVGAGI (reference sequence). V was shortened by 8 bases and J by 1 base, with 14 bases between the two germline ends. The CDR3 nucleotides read TGTGCCAGCGAGTTGGTGGCGGGGAACACTGAAGCTTTCTTT. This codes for CASELVAGNTEAFF.

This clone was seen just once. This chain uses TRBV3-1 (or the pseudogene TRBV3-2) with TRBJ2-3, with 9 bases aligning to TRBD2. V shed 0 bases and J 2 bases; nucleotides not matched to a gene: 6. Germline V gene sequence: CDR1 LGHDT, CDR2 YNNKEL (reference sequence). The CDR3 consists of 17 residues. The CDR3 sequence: CASSQDSSGGYTDTQYF. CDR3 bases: TGTGCCAGCAGCCAAGATTCCAGCGGGGGGTACACAGATACGCAGTATTTT.

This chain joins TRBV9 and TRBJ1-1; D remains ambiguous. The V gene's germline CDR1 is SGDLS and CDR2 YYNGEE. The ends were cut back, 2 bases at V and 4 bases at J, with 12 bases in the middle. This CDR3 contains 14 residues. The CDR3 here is CASSVATWSTEAFF. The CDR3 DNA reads TGTGCCAGCAGCGTTGCCACCTGGAGCACTGAAGCTTTCTTT.

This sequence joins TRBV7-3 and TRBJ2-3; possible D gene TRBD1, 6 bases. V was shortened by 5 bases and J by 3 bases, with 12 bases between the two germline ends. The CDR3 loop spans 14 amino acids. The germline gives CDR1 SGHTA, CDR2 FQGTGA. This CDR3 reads CASSEEDRTDTQYF. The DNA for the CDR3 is TGTGCCAGCAGCGAAGAGGACAGAACAGATACGCAGTATTTT.

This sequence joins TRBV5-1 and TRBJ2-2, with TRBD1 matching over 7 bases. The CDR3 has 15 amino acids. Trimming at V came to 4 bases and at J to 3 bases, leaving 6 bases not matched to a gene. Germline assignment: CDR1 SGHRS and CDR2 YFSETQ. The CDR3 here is CASSIGGADTGELFF. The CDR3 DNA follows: TGCGCCAGCAGCATAGGGGGCGCGGACACCGGGGAGCTGTTTTTT.

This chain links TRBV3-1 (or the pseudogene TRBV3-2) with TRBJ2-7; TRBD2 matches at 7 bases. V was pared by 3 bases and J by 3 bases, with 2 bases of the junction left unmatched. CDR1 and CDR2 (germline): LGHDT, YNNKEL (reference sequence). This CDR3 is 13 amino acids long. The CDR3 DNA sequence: TGTGCCAGCAGCCAGGGGGGGATCTACGAGCAGTACTTC. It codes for CASSQGGIYEQYF.

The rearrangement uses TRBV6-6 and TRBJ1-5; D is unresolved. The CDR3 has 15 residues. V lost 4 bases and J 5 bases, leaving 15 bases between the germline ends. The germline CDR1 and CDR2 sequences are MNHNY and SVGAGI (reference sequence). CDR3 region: CASSFAGSSYQPQHF. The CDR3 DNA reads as TGTGCCAGCAGTTTCGCCGGGAGCTCTTATCAGCCCCAGCATTTT.

In DNA, the CDR3 is TGCGCCAGCAGCCAAGCAGGTATGGACGAGCAGTACTTC. It encodes CASSQAGMDEQYF. The chain couples TRBV4-1 to TRBJ2-7; no reliable D call. Germline CDR1 and CDR2: MGHRA and YSYEKL. The CDR3 covers 13 residues. Trimming cost V 1 base and J 5 bases, with 9 bases left between them.

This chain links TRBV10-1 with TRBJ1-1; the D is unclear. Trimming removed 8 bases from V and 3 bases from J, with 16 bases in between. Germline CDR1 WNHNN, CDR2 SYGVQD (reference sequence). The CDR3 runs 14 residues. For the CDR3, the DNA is TGCGCCAGCTCGCCGTCGAGGGATTACACTGAAGCTTTCTTT. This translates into CASSPSRDYTEAFF.

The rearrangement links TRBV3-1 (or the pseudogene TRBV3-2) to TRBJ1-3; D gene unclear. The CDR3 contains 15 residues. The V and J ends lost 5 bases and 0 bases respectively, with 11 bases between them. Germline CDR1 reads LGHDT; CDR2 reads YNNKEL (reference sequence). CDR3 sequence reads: CASSSRGYSGNTIYF. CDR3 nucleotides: TGTGCCAGCAGCTCGAGAGGGTACTCTGGAAACACCATATATTTT.

The CDR3 bases are TGTGCCACCAGTGATGCCACCCCCGGGGGGGCCTTGGGTGAGCAGTTCTTC. It codes for CATSDATPGGALGEQFF. V is TRBV24-1 and J is TRBJ2-1; TRBD2 aligns across 8 bases. The V and J ends lost 3 bases and 9 bases, in that order; junction bases with no gene match: 15. Germline-derived CDR1 and CDR2 are KGHDR and SFDVKD. The CDR3 spans 17 residues.

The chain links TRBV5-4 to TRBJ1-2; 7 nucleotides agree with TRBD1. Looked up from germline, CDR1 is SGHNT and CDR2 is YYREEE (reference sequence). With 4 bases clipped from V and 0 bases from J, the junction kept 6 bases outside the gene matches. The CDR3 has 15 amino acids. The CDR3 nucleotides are TGTGCCAGCAGCCAAAGTGGGACAGCTAACTATGGCTACACCTTC. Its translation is CASSQSGTANYGYTF.